This entry features one T cell receptor (beta chain) sequence. In its sample, this clonotype was seen a few times. Its specific antigen is unknown. Within one base of it there is no much larger clone, and no base qualities were kept. This sample was taken from a study of T cells in Graves' hyperthyroidism and ophthalmopathy (dated by TCRdb to between 2017 and 2020). Regarding the complete study: Peripheral blood was sampled at the time of initial diagnosis, prior to any treatment. To identify TCR V-J signatures that set the groups apart, the researchers used a discovery cohort of more than 95 patients, made up of under 50 with Graves' ophthalmopathy and 57 with stable Graves' hyperthyroidism. Prospective prediction of ophthalmopathy was tested in an independent validation cohort consisting of fewer than 20 hyperthyroidism patients and approximately 16 patients who later progressed to ophthalmopathy. The roughly 91 discovery patients were randomly divided into training and test sets at a 7:3 ratio. In roughly six Graves' hyperthyroidism patients, the study also compared T-cell repertoires from thyroid tissue with T-cell repertoires from blood. After sampling, hyperthyroidism patients received methimazole starting at 30 mg daily, and ophthalmopathy patients received high-dose intravenous methylprednisolone. The paper reports TCR Vbeta CDR3 sequencing of 130 to 150 peripheral blood samples: 40 to 45 ophthalmopathy, about 75 hyperthyroidism and about 17 progressor patients.

The CDR3 measures 15 amino acids from cysteine to phenylalanine. Here the CDR3 DNA is all that survives: 45 bases in frame from base 1. V is pared back by 5 bases and J by 0 bases, with 8 bases lying between the germline termini. Sequences ENHRY (CDR1) and SYGVKD (CDR2) are obtained from the germline V gene. The TCR beta CDR3 regions were amplified from RNA transcripts. A first-round RT-PCR of the TCR CDR3 used the HTBI primer set with the Qiagen OneStep RT-PCR kit. Libraries were constructed in a second round of multiplex PCR, after which size selection and purification were performed. The libraries were sequenced on an Illumina HiSeq2000 using paired-end 100 bp reads. Under the source paper's analysis protocol: SOAPnuke was used to process the raw data, throwing out any read that contained adapters or uncalled bases, had a mean Phred below 15, or lacked an exact constant-primer or identifier match. High-quality paired reads were merged using COPE v1.2.5, and each unique nucleotide sequence was defined as a clonotype. MiTCR v1.1 was used to align clonotypes to the IMGT TRBV, TRBD and TRBJ reference segments. Only V-J combinations with frequency above 0.0001, covering roughly 99% of repertoires, were analysed. The TCS score was defined as F50 (clonal expansion) divided by E x V (chaos), with BLOSUM62-based TCRdist calculated between CDR3 peptides within each V-J. Welch's t-statistics and random forest reduced 500 to 650 V-J features to roughly 13, which were used in a naive Bayes classifier (R e1071). TCRdb redid the processing of the public reads, applying fastp at Q25 and MiXCR, and retained in-frame beta chains. Rows are unified per CDR3 protein, each entry keeping the most common DNA and genes. None of the V and J calls come from the authors' own analysis; TCRdb made them. The sample table lists around 350,000 distinct CDR3 sequences, more than 14% of them with a count of one. Jointly, the top ten make up about 20% of the sample.

Study-wide findings and limitations: In validation, the model predicted progression to ophthalmopathy with approximately 69% sensitivity and around 72% specificity, a median of 6.5 months before onset. Most expanded thyroid clonotypes (frequency above 0.001) were also detected in blood, a finding suggesting that blood repertoires may reflect thyroid immune responses. No statistical method was used to fix the sample size in advance, and group allocation was not hidden from the investigators. A model built on a 13 V-J signature distinguished ophthalmopathy from stable hyperthyroidism, reaching about 88% sensitivity and around 81% specificity in cross-validation and 80%/75% in testing.

Moderately to severely active disease, a Clinical Activity Score of at least 3, a NOSPECS grade of at least 4, and a duration under 3 months were present in ophthalmopathy patients. Patients with uncontrolled infections, other autoimmune diseases, pregnancy or lactation were excluded. Clinical symptoms, serum thyroxine and TRAb, thyroid ultrasound, and orbital computed tomography formed the basis for the diagnoses. PBMCs were isolated from 7.5 to 10 ml of fresh peripheral blood by Ficoll-Paque density gradient centrifugation. Total RNA was extracted with Trizol reagent, and quality was checked on an Agilent 2100 Bioanalyzer.

The TCR was taken from a young woman with Graves' ophthalmopathy. Sequenced material: blood. The sequence links TRBV10-3 to TRBJ2-6; too little of a D gene remains to name it. The sequence in DNA is TGTGCCATCAGTTTGACATTCTCTGGGGCCAACGTCCTGACTTTC. It is translated as CAISLTFSGANVLTF.